This T cell receptor beta chain was sequenced during a study of molecular identifiers for immune sequencing clone quantification. Study-level findings and limits: About a million naive cells reportedly did not prevent detection of spiked Jurkat TCR RNA from one cell. Clones that had above 20 RNA copies took up over 99% of effector molecules but under 1% in naive cells.

Germline CDR1 reads SGDLS; CDR2 reads YYNGEE. This CDR3 spans 16 amino acids. Unmatched junction bases numbered 4, after V lost 3 bases and J lost 0 bases. Sorting recovered naive CD8 T cells on a CD8+CD4-CCR7+CD45RA+ profile. For this clonotype: What it binds is unknown.

TCRdb reanalysed the PCR reads using MiXCR and keeps one entry per CDR3 protein. The table has about 510,000 distinct CDR3 sequences, about 21% seen once; the top ten hold about 0.8%. The genes are TRBV9 and TRBJ2-2; TRBD2 matches at 8 bases. Material for sequencing was naive CD8+ T cells from blood, with Jurkat cell RNA spiked in. The subset: FACS-sorted CD8+CD4-CCR7+CD45RA+ naive T cells. The receptor's source is a human donor in good health. Some libraries in this study had Jurkat cell RNA spiked in. CDR3 residues: CASSGQRGPNTGELFF. CDR3 sequence (DNA): TGTGCCAGCAGCGGCCAGCGGGGGCCGAACACCGGGGAGCTGTTTTTT.